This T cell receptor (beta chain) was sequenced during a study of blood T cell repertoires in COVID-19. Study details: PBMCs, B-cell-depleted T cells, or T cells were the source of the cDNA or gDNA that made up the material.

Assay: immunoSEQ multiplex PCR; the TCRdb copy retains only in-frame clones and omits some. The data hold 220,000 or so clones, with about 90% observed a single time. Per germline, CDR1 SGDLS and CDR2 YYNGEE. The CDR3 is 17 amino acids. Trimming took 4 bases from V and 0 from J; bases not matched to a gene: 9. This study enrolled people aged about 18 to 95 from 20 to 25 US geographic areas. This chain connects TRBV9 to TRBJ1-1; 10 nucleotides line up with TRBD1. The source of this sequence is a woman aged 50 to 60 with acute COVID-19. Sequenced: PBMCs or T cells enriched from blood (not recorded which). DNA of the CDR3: TGTGCCAGCAGCCCCGGACAGGGGGAACCACTGAACACTGAAGCTTTCTTT. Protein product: CASSPGQGEPLNTEAFF. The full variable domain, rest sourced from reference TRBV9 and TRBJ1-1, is DSGVTQTPKHLITATGQRVTLRCSPRSGDLSVYWYQQSLDQGLQFLIQYYNGEERAKGNILERFSAQQFPDLHSELNLSSLELGDSALYFCASSPGQGEPLNTEAFFGQGTRLTVV.